A single sample is the source of the 4 T cell receptor beta chains below, sequenced in a study of T cell responses to AZD1222 COVID-19 vaccine. Using immunoSEQ multiplex PCR, the repertoire was profiled, and TCRdb retains in-frame clones only, with some absent. The data hold 90,000 to 150,000 clones, with 70% to 90% observed a single time. The source was peripheral blood, collected on day 0 of AZD1222 vaccination. The receptor source for this set is an adult in good health.

This rearrangement joins TRBV7-9 to TRBJ1-1; maybe TRBD1 (5 bases). From germline, CDR1 is SEHNR and CDR2 FQNEAQ (reference sequence). V lost 5 bases and J lost 1, with 11 bases in between. This CDR3 is 14 amino acids long. CDR3 residues: CASSPGRKNTEAFF. The CDR3 bases are TGTGCCAGCAGCCCGGGACGAAAGAACACTGAAGCTTTCTTT.

This rearrangement joins TRBV28 to TRBJ2-5, with D tentatively TRBD1 or TRBD2 (5 bases each). The CDR3 length is 16 residues. Germline V CDR1 and CDR2: MDHEN, SYDVKM. V gave up 4 bases and J gave up 4 bases, with 19 bases separating them. CDR3 sequence: CASSSRPQRGRETQYF. The DNA for the CDR3 is TGTGCCAGCAGTTCCCGGCCCCAGAGGGGAAGAGAGACCCAGTACTTC. The full variable domain, rest sourced from reference TRBV28 and TRBJ2-5, is DVKVTQSSRYLVKRTGEKVFLECVQDMDHENMFWYRQDPGLGLRLIYFSYDVKMKEKGDIPEGYSVSREKKERFSLILESASTNQTSMYLCASSSRPQRGRETQYFGPGTRLLVL.

The chain employs TRBV30 and TRBJ2-5; D is uncertain. CDR3 length: 13 residues. Germline lookup yields CDR1 GTSNPN and CDR2 SVGIG (reference sequence). Trimming took off 0 bases at V and 5 bases at J, with 10 bases between the two ends. The CDR3 here is CAWSVSLSETQYF. As DNA, the CDR3 is TGTGCCTGGAGTGTAAGTCTTTCGGAGACCCAGTACTTC. The full variable domain, rest sourced from reference TRBV30 and TRBJ2-5, is SQTIHQWPATLVQPVGSPLSLECTVEGTSNPNLYWYRQAAGRGLQLLFYSVGIGQISSEVPQNLSASRPQDRQFILSSKKLLLSDSGFYLCAWSVSLSETQYFGPGTRLLVL.

This chain uses TRBV27 with TRBJ2-7; the match to TRBD1 covers 7 bases. Germline values: CDR1 MNHEY, CDR2 SMNVEV (reference sequence). The CDR3 runs to 14 residues. Trimming at V came to 2 bases and at J to 8 bases, leaving 9 bases not matched to a gene. The CDR3 sequence is CASSLTRQGGKQYF. DNA of the CDR3: TGTGCCAGCAGTTTAACCCGACAGGGCGGAAAGCAGTACTTC.